This T cell receptor (beta chain) was sequenced during a study of cytomegalovirus exposure and HLA in healthy donors. Background on the study: A previous analysis identified approximately 110 million unique TCR beta sequences derived from around 200 million T cells.

Donors showed nominal health when sampled, although they likely had unrecorded immune exposures. The PCR ran on 60 Vbeta and 13 Jbeta primers. Clones were read by immunoSEQ multiplex PCR, and TCRdb kept only the in-frame ones, dropping some. The sample yields over 85,000 clones, about 73% seen once. Germline V CDR1 and CDR2: SGHRS, YFSETQ. CDR3 length equals 14 residues. V lost 4 bases to trimming and J lost 7 bases, with 14 bases between them. The chain employs TRBV5-1 and TRBJ2-2; tentatively, D is TRBD1 (6 bases). Sequenced sample: PBMCs. The TCR comes from a woman aged 25 to 39 in good health and CMV-seronegative. The CDR3 here is CASSHQGYIGELFF. CDR3 DNA sequence: TGCGCCAGCAGCCATCAGGGGTACATCGGGGAGCTGTTTTTT. Filled out from reference TRBV5-1 and TRBJ2-2, the complete variable domain reads KAGVTQTPRYLIKTRGQQVTLSCSPISGHRSVSWYQQTPGQGLQFLFEYFSETQRNKGNFPGRFSGRQFSNSRSEMNVSTLELGDSALYLCASSHQGYIGELFFGEGSRLTVL.